This T cell receptor (beta chain) comes out of a study of blood T cell repertoires in COVID-19. Looking at the study overall: Acute and convalescent COVID-19 samples came from the United States, Italy and Spain. The analysed material was cDNA or gDNA that came from T cells, B-cell-depleted T cells, or PBMCs.

Original methodology: Reference gene primer amplification gave estimated nucleated cell counts. TCRdb's table, derived via immunoSEQ multiplex PCR, lists solely in-frame clones and lacks some. The V and J calls and clone size were taken over from that table, and D and trimming were inferred from the DNA. This table holds 230,000 or so clones, around 75% found once. This CDR3 is built from 14 residues. V lost 8 bases, J lost 3 bases, and 8 bases stayed unmatched. The germline V gene encodes CDR1 SEHNR and CDR2 FQNEAQ (reference sequence). The clonotype originates from a human donor in a cohort sampled during active COVID-19. The chain combines TRBV7-9 with TRBJ1-1; TRBD1 matches at 8 bases. The sample consisted of peripheral blood. The DNA for the CDR3 is TGTGCCAGCCGGGCAGGGGGCTCGGACACTGAAGCTTTCTTT. Translation: CASRAGGSDTEAFF.